The T cell receptor (beta chain) under discussion was sequenced for a study of vaccination effects on CD4 cells after COVID-19. Antigen-specific CD4+ T cells were first expanded with viral peptide pools by the ViraFEST assay and only then sequenced. After less than 11 days in culture, the CD4+ T cells were isolated. Per germline, CDR1 KGHSH and CDR2 LQKENI. The CDR3 sequence is 14 residues long. Losses at the gene ends were 5 bases for V and 7 bases for J; bases not matched to a gene: 6. Clones were read by immunoSEQ multiplex PCR, and TCRdb kept only the in-frame ones, dropping some. The repertoire holds around 30,000 clones, with 55% to 75% as singletons. Note on this clone: Antigen specificity is unknown.

Sequencing was performed on CD4+ T cells from PBMCs cultured with HCoV-229E spike peptides, taken before COVID-19 vaccination. This rearrangement joins TRBV18 to TRBJ2-4; 9 bases map to TRBD1. The source is a human donor who received a COVID-19 vaccine. CDR3 region: CASSSGQGLNIQYF. Here the CDR3 DNA reads TGTGCCAGCTCATCAGGACAGGGGCTCAACATTCAGTACTTC.